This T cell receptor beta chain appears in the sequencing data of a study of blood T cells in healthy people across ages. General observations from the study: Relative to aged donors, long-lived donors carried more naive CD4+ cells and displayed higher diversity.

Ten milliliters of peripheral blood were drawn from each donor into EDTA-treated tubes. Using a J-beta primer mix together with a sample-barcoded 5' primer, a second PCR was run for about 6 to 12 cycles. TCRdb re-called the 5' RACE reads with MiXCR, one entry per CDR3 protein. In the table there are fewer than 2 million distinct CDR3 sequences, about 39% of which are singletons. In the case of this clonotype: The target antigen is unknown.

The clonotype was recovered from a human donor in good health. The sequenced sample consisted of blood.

The CDR3 loop reads CASSPDPPSVGQPQHF. The CDR3 nucleotides are TGTGCCAGCAGCCCGGACCCTCCTAGTGTGGGTCAGCCCCAGCATTTT. V is TRBV9 and J is TRBJ1-5; D is uncertain. The V gene lost 4 bases and the J gene lost 6 bases, with 20 bases spanning the gap. This CDR3 spans 16 amino acids. The germline V gene has CDR1 SGDLS and CDR2 YYNGEE.